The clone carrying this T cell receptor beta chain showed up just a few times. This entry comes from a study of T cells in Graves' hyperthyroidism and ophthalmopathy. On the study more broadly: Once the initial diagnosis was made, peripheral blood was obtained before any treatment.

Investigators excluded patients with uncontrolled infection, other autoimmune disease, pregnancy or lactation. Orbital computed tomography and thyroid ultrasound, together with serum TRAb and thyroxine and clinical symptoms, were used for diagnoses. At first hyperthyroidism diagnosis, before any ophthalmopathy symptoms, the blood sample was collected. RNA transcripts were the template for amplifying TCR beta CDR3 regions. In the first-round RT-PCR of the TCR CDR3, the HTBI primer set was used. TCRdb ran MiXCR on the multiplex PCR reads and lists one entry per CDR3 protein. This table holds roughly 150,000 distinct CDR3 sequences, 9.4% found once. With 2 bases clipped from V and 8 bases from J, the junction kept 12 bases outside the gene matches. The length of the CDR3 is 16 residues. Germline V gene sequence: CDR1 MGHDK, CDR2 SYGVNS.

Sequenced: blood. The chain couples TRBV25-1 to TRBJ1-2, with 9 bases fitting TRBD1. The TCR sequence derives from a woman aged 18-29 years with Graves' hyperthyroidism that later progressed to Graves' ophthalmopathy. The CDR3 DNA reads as TGTGCCAGCAGTGAACTTGGCGGGACAGGGAGCTACGGCTACACCTTC. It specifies CASSELGGTGSYGYTF.